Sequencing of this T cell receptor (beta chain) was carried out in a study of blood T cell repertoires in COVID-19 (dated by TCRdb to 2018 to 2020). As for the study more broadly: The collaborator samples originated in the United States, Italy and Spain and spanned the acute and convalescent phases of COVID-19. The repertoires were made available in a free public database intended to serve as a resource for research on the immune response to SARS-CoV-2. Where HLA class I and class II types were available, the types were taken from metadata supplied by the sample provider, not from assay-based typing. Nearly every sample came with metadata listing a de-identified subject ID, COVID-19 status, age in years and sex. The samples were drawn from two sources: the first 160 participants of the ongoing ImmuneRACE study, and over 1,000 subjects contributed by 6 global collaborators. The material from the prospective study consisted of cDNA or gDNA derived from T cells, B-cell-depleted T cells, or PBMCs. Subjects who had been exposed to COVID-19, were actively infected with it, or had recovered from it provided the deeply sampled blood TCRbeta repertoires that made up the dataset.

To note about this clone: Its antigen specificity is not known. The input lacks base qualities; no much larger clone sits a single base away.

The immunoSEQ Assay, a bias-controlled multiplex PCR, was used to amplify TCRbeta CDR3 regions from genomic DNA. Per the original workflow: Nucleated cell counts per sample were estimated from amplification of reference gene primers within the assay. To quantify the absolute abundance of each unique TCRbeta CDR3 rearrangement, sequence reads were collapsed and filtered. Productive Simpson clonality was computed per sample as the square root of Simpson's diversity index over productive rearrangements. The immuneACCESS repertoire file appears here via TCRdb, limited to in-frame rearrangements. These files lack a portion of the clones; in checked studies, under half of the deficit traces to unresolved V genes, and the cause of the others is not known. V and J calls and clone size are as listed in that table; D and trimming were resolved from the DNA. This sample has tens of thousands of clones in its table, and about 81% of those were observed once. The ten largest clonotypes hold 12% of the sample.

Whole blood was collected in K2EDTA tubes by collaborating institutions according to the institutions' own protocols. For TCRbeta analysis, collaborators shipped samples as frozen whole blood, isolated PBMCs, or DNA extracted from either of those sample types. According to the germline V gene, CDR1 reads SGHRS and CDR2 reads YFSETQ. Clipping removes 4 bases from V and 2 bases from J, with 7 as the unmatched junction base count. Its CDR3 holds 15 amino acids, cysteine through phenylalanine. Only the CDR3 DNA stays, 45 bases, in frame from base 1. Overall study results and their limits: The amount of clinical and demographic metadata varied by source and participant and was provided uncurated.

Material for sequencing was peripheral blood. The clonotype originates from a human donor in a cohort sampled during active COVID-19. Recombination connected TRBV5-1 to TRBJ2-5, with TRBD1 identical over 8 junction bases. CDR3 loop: CASSTTRDRQETQYF. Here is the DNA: TGCGCCAGCAGCACCACCCGGGACAGGCAAGAGACCCAGTACTTC. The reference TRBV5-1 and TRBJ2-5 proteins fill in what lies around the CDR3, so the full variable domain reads KAGVTQTPRYLIKTRGQQVTLSCSPISGHRSVSWYQQTPGQGLQFLFEYFSETQRNKGNFPGRFSGRQFSNSRSEMNVSTLELGDSALYLCASSTTRDRQETQYFGPGTRLLVL.